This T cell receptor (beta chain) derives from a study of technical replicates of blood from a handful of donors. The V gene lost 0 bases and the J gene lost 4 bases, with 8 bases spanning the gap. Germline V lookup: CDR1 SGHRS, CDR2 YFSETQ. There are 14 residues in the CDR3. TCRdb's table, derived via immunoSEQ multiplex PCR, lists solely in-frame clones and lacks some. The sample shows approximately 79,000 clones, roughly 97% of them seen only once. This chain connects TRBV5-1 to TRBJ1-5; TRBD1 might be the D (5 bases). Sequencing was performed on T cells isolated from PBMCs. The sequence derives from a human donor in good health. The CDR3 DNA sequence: TGCGCCAGCAGCTTGGGGGAGGGGAATCAGCCCCAGCATTTT. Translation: CASSLGEGNQPQHF.